The rows below give T cell receptor beta chains drawn from one sample of a study of T cell responses to AZD1222 COVID-19 vaccine. TCRdb keeps only in-frame clones here, not all; method: immunoSEQ multiplex PCR. Among approximately 110,000 clones listed, about 81% were seen once. The sample in question was peripheral blood, obtained on day 0 of AZD1222 vaccination. Receptor source: an adult in good health. Both conserved end residues are trimmed from each CDR3.

TRBJ1-2	TRBV6-2/TRBV6-3	ASSYSGLSYGYT
TRBJ2-5	TRBV4-2	ASSQGLAGVETQY
TRBJ2-1	TRBV29-1	SVEGRAGYNEQF
TRBJ2-3	TRBV10-2	ASSSGGPDTQY
TRBJ1-5	TRBV28	ASSPTPDQPQH
TRBJ2-5	TRBV5-1	ASSSIAGGRLETQY
TRBJ2-2	TRBV14	ASSRLAGVYTGELF
TRBJ2-7	TRBV27	ASSTRGTGSYEQY
TRBJ1-2	TRBV25-1	ASSRGHGYT
TRBJ1-2	TRBV2	ASSVQGDGYGYT
TRBJ1-1	TRBV5-6	ASSLGAGPEAF
TRBJ1-1	TRBV6-5	ASSYFRRRTEAF
TRBJ1-2	TRBV7-8	ASSLVPGGWVGYT
TRBJ2-1	TRBV6-2/TRBV6-3	ASSYVIRLNPF
TRBJ1-2	TRBV5-1	ASSFQTVDGYT
TRBJ2-3	TRBV7-2	ASSFSRSTDTQY
TRBJ2-3	TRBV2	ASSVGSGGGDTQY
TRBJ2-7	TRBV4-2	ASSQDRRTSGGHYEQY
TRBJ1-2	TRBV5-1	ASSWTDSNYGYT
TRBJ2-2	TRBV15	ATSRGTGGALGTGELF
TRBJ1-1	TRBV9	ASSASETEAF
TRBJ2-3	TRBV24-1	ATSDGGAGGLDTQY
TRBJ1-2	TRBV25-1	ASSESPYGYT
TRBJ1-3	TRBV11-2	ASSGRKNTIY
TRBJ1-5	TRBV30	AWSGGQGWRGQPQH
TRBJ1-3	TRBV5-4	ASSAQGNGNTIY